The 12 T cell receptor beta chains below come from one sample, sequenced in a study of blood T cell repertoires in COVID-19. TCRdb's table, derived via immunoSEQ multiplex PCR, lists solely in-frame clones and lacks some. The table lists about 160,000 clones, about 86% of them singletons. The sample was peripheral blood. The source is a woman aged 80 or older with acute or convalescent COVID-19.

The rearrangement joins TRBV6-4 to TRBJ2-3; D is perhaps TRBD2 (6 bases). CDR3 length equals 13 residues. The germline V gene has CDR1 MRHNA and CDR2 SNTAGT. V was shortened by 0 bases and J by 9 bases, with 10 bases between the two germline ends. CDR3 coding DNA: TGTGCCAGCAGTGACTCTGGAGGGCTCACGCAGTATTTT. This codes for CASSDSGGLTQYF.

The chain links TRBV3-1 (or the pseudogene TRBV3-2) to TRBJ1-5; 9 nucleotides line up with TRBD1. CDR3 length: 15 residues. Germline V gene lookup returns CDR1 LGHDT and CDR2 YNNKEL (reference sequence). The V gene end was trimmed by 4 bases and the J gene end by 5 bases; junction bases not matched to a gene: 6. CDR3 region: CASSPGTGRDQPQHF. DNA of the CDR3: TGTGCCAGCAGCCCGGGGACAGGGAGAGATCAGCCCCAGCATTTT.

The J gene is TRBJ1-1, the V gene TRBV6-6, with unresolved D. V was trimmed by 3 bases and J by 5 bases, leaving 7 bases between them. The CDR3 runs 12 residues. The V gene's germline CDR1 is MNHNY and CDR2 SVGAGI (reference sequence). CDR3 amino acids: CASSYRDTEAFF. The CDR3 DNA sequence: TGTGCCAGCAGTTATCGCGATACTGAAGCTTTCTTT.

The chain uses TRBV7-6 and TRBJ2-1, with 12 bases fitting TRBD2. Germline assignment: CDR1 SGHVS and CDR2 FNYEAQ. The CDR3 has 17 residues. Unmatched junction bases numbered 3, after V lost 1 base and J lost 2 bases. The CDR3 is CASSLELAGGTYNEQFF. In DNA form, the CDR3 reads TGTGCCAGCAGCTTAGAACTAGCGGGAGGAACCTACAATGAGCAGTTCTTC.

CDR3 loop: CASSWAGGDYGYTF. CDR3 in DNA: TGTGCCAGCAGCTGGGCAGGGGGCGACTATGGCTACACCTTC. V usage is TRBV5-4 and J usage is TRBJ1-2, with 8 bases fitting TRBD1. The CDR3 is made up of 14 amino acids. Germline CDR1 and CDR2: SGHNT and YYREEE (reference sequence). V was pared by 3 bases and J by 3 bases, with 4 bases of the junction left unmatched.

This clone was detected once. The chain employs TRBV29-1 and TRBJ2-3; 8 positions match TRBD2. CDR3 size: 18 residues. The germline V gene has CDR1 SQVTM and CDR2 ANQGSEA. Unmatched junction bases numbered 20, after V lost 5 bases and J lost 4 bases. This CDR3 reads CSVLSGGTSRLFPDTQYF. The CDR3 nucleotides are TGCAGCGTTCTAAGCGGGGGAACTTCCCGCTTATTCCCAGATACGCAGTATTTT.

This rearrangement joins TRBV5-5 to TRBJ1-3; the match to TRBD1 covers 8 bases. Trimming removed 4 bases from V and 4 bases from J; junction bases left unmatched: 10. The CDR3 is 16 residues long. The germline CDR1 and CDR2 sequences are SGHKS and YYEKEE (reference sequence). The DNA of the CDR3 is TGTGCCAGCAGCGAAGGACAGGGAGGAAGGGGAAACACCATATATTTT. Its translation is CASSEGQGGRGNTIYF.

This chain joins TRBV28 and TRBJ1-5, with 7 nucleotides matching TRBD1. V shed 6 bases, J shed 4 bases, and the junction held 9 bases outside the gene matches. The CDR3 contains 15 residues. Looked up from germline, CDR1 is MDHEN and CDR2 is SYDVKM. The CDR3 reads CASSFSGTANQPQHF. The CDR3 nucleotides are TGTGCCAGCAGCTTCTCCGGGACAGCAAATCAGCCCCAGCATTTT.

This clone has just a few counts. The chain has TRBV11-2 and TRBJ2-3; 7 bases match TRBD1. The length of the CDR3 is 17 residues. Germline loops: CDR1 SGHAT, CDR2 FQNNGV. V shed 3 bases, J shed 2 bases, and the junction held 11 bases outside the gene matches. The CDR3, as DNA: TGTGCCAGCAGCTTGGGTAGGGGGCGGAAGACCACAGATACGCAGTATTTT. It yields the protein CASSLGRGRKTTDTQYF.

This rearrangement joins TRBV5-5 to TRBJ2-1, with 11 bases identical to TRBD2. The trim removed 3 bases at V and 5 bases at J, leaving 7 bases unmatched. The CDR3 runs to 16 residues. Germline V gene sequence: CDR1 SGHKS, CDR2 YYEKEE (reference sequence). The CDR3 DNA follows: TGTGCCAGCAGCTCCCTTAGCGGGAGGGAGAACAATGAGCAGTTCTTC. Its translation is CASSSLSGRENNEQFF.

The count of this clone is one. The chain recombines TRBV7-2 with TRBJ2-3, with D possibly matching TRBD2 (5 bases). Germline V gene lookup returns CDR1 SGHTA and CDR2 FQGNSA. Trimming took 5 bases from V and 8 from J, leaving 17 bases between them. This CDR3 contains 14 residues. CDR3 bases: TGTGCCAGCAGCCCCGACCGGGGTATTGGTACGCAGTATTTT. This sequence encodes CASSPDRGIGTQYF.

This chain connects TRBV19 to TRBJ1-2; 7 bases agree with TRBD1. The CDR3 spans 13 residues. Looked up from germline, CDR1 is LNHDA and CDR2 is SQIVND (reference sequence). The ends lost 5 bases at V and 7 bases at J; junction bases unmatched: 7. This chain's CDR3 is CASSRQGTGGYTF. The CDR3 nucleotides are TGTGCCAGTAGTCGACAGGGTACGGGTGGCTACACCTTC.